This T cell receptor beta chain was observed in a study of beta chain features in type 1 diabetes. Study observations and caveats: All four CD4+ subsets of Type 1 diabetes patients contained TCRB CDR3s that were moderately but significantly shorter.

Stem cell-like memory, regulatory, central memory and naive CD4+ cells were sorted via CD45RO/CCR7/CD25/CD127/CD95/CD27. The CDR3 contains 17 residues. The V gene lost 8 bases and the J gene lost 3 bases, with 23 bases spanning the gap. On this clone itself: The antigen remains unidentified.

Every isolated RNA sample was fully reverse transcribed, so sequencing captured expressed TCRB transcripts. The method was immunoSEQ multiplex PCR; TCRdb's version includes in-frame clones alone and lacks a portion of them. There are some 120,000 clones in the sample; 15% to 20% occur only once, and around 2.5% lies in the top ten. The clonotype originates from a man aged 18 to 35 with type 1 diabetes. The sequencing input was central memory CD4+ T cells from blood. This sequence joins TRBV23-1 and TRBJ2-1; D may be TRBD1 or TRBD2 (5 bases each). TRBV23-1 is designated an ORF whose function remains uncertain. CDR3 in amino acids: CASPYTGTGPLYNEQFF. CDR3 nucleotide sequence: TGCGCCAGCCCCTACACTGGGACCGGACCCCTCTACAATGAGCAGTTCTTC.